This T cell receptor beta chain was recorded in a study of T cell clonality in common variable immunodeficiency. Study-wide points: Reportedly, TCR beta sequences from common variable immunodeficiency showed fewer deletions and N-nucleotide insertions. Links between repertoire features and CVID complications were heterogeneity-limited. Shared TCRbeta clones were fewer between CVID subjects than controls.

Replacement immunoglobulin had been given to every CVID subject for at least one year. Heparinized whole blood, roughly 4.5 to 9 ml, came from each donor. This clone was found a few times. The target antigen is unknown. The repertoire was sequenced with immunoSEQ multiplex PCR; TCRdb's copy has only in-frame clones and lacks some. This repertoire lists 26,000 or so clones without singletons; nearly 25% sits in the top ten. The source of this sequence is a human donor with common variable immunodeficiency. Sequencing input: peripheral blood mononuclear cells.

The CDR3 loop reads CASSAQGHTEAFF. CDR3 DNA, as far as it was read: TGTGCCAGCAGCGCCCAAGGCCACACTGAA. J is TRBJ1-1 and V is TRBV7-2, with no clear D. The sequenced fragment ends 3 residues before the CDR3 boundary, so the rest is inferred from the germline J gene. The CDR3 has 13 residues. The germline CDR1 and CDR2 sequences are SGHTA and FQGNSA. Trimming left V 5 bases short and J 3 bases short, with 10 bases between.